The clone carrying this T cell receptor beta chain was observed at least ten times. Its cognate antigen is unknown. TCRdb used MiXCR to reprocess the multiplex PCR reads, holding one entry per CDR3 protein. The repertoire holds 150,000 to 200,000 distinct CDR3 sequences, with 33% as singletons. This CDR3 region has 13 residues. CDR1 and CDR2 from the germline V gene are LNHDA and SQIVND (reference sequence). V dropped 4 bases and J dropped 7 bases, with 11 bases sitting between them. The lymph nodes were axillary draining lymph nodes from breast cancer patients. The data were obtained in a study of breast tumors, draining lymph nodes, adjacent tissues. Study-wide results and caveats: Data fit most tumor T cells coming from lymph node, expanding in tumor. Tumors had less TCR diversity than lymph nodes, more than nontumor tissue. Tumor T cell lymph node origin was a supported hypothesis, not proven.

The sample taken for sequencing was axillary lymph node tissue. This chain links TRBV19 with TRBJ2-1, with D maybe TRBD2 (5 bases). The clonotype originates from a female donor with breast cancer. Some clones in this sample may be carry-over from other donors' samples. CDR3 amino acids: CASSSARGNEQFF. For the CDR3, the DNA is TGTGCCAGTAGTAGTGCAAGAGGGAATGAGCAGTTCTTC. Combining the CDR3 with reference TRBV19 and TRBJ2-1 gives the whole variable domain DGGITQSPKYLFRKEGQNVTLSCEQNLNHDAMYWYRQDPGQGLRLIYYSQIVNDFQKGDIAEGYSVSREKKESFPLTVTSAQKNPTAFYLCASSSARGNEQFFGPGTRLTVL.